The 7 T cell receptor beta chains reported below all come from one sample, sequenced in a study of blood T cell repertoires in COVID-19. Assay used: immunoSEQ multiplex PCR; TCRdb lists only in-frame clones, some missing. Found here are 230,000 or so clones, over 70% of them singletons; the top ten hold roughly 9.4%. The sequenced sample consisted of peripheral blood. These receptors were obtained from a man aged 35 to 55 with active or convalescent COVID-19.

V gene TRBV5-4 combines with J gene TRBJ2-4, with 15 bases that match TRBD2. The length of the CDR3 is 18 residues. Germline lookup yields CDR1 SGHNT and CDR2 YYREEE (reference sequence). J was trimmed by 2 bases and V by 4 bases; bases with no gene match: 7. The CDR3, as DNA: TGTGCCAGCAGCCATGGGACTAGCGGGGGGAAGACCAAAAACATTCAGTACTTC. Amino acid sequence: CASSHGTSGGKTKNIQYF.

The chain has TRBV18 and TRBJ2-2; TRBD2 agrees at 8 bases. CDR1 is KGHSH, CDR2 LQKENI, per germline. The CDR3 extends over 17 amino acids. V lost 0 bases to trimming and J lost 2 bases; unmatched junction nucleotides: 5. Here the CDR3 reads CASSPPGSGRNTGELFF. The CDR3, as DNA: TGTGCCAGCTCACCACCGGGAAGCGGGAGAAACACCGGGGAGCTGTTTTTT.

The chain couples TRBV5-1 to TRBJ2-3; 10 nucleotides line up with TRBD2. Germline-derived CDR1 and CDR2 are SGHRS and YFSETQ. This CDR3 is 15 amino acids long. The V and J ends lost 10 bases and 2 bases, in that order; junction bases with no gene match: 10. The CDR3 bases are TGCGCCGCTTCAATCAGCGGGAGGGCCACAGATACGCAGTATTTT. The encoded protein is CAASISGRATDTQYF.

This clone occurred once. The CDR3 here is CASSQPGLSYEQYF. The CDR3 nucleotides read TGTGCCAGCAGCCAACCCGGACTGTCCTACGAGCAGTACTTC. The J gene is TRBJ2-7, the V gene TRBV4-2, with D possibly being TRBD2 (5 bases). CDR3 length: 14 amino acids. The V gene lost 2 bases and the J gene lost 1 base, with 9 bases spanning the gap. The germline gives CDR1 LGHNA, CDR2 YNFKEQ.

The gene calls are TRBV5-4 and TRBJ2-3, with 15 bases that match TRBD2. Germline V CDR1 and CDR2: SGHNT, YYREEE (reference sequence). This CDR3 comprises 18 residues. J gave up 3 bases and V 4 bases, and 9 bases lay outside the gene matches. The CDR3 coding sequence is TGTGCCAGCAGCCTCTCCGGACTAGCGGGGGGGCAAACAGATACGCAGTATTTT. Its translation: CASSLSGLAGGQTDTQYF.

V usage is TRBV28 and J usage is TRBJ1-3, with 9 bases that match TRBD1. Looked up from germline, CDR1 is MDHEN and CDR2 is SYDVKM. After removal of 6 bases from V and 0 bases from J, the junction contained 0 bases not matched to a gene. There are 14 residues in the CDR3. The CDR3 here is CASRGQGSGNTIYF. CDR3 coding DNA: TGTGCCAGCAGGGGACAGGGCTCTGGAAACACCATATATTTT.

The chain carries TRBV25-1 and TRBJ1-1; no definite D call. CDR1 and CDR2 from the germline V gene are MGHDK and SYGVNS. CDR3 size: 15 residues. The V and J ends lost 2 bases and 1 base respectively, with 11 bases between them. This CDR3 is CASSEPGPRNTEAFF. The CDR3 DNA reads TGTGCCAGCAGTGAACCAGGCCCGCGGAACACTGAAGCTTTCTTT.